The clone carrying this T cell receptor (beta chain) is medium-sized by share. The junction departs from germline at one end; a sequencing error may be responsible. After constant-region reverse-primer amplification, full-length variable regions underwent semi-nested PCR with Nested Universal Primer A. TCRdb passed the 5' RACE reads through MiXCR, listing each CDR3 protein once. Of 25,000 to 35,000 distinct CDR3 sequences listed, approximately 25% are singletons. Germline V gene data show CDR1 as SSHAT and CDR2 as FNYEAQ (reference sequence). CDR3 length equals 13 residues. Memory CD4+ T cells were sorted as CD4+CD45RO+CD25- cells.

The chain couples TRBV7-7 to TRBJ2-4; 8 nucleotides align to TRBD1. The sequence was collected from a female donor with breast cancer. Sequencing was performed on memory CD4+ T cells sorted from blood. Subset described: memory CD4+ T cells, CD4+CD45RO+CD25-. Written as DNA, the CDR3 is TGTGCTAGCAGCGTAGGACAGGGTAGCATTCAGTACTTC. Protein sequence: CASSVGQGSIQYF. Full variable domain (rest looked up from reference TRBV7-7 and TRBJ2-4): GAGVSQSPRYKVTKRGQDVTLRCDPISSHATLYWYQQALGQGPEFLTYFNYEAQPDKSGLPSDRFSAERPEGSISTLTIQRTEQRDSAMYRCASSVGQGSIQYFGAGTRLSVL.